Shown below are 21 T cell receptor beta chains from a single sample sequenced in a study of identical twins. TCRdb recomputed calls from the 5' RACE reads with MiXCR, one row per CDR3 protein. The table shows around 570,000 distinct CDR3 sequences, with 9.5% to 10% occurring only once. These same records also appear under a second study, on yellow fever vaccine responses in identical twins.

Sequenced material: PBMCs. The receptor source for this set is a woman between 18 and 30 years old in good health.

The V gene is TRBV6-5, the J gene TRBJ2-4; D is possibly TRBD1 (6 bases). Trimming took off 0 bases at V and 2 bases at J, with 14 bases between the two ends. The germline V gene has CDR1 MNHEY and CDR2 SVGAGI. The CDR3 sequence is 17 residues long. The CDR3 DNA follows: TGTGCCAGCAGTTACTCAGGGGCAGGGGAACCCAAAAACATTCAGTACTTC. Amino acid sequence: CASSYSGAGEPKNIQYF.

The sample holds many counts of this clonotype. The V call is TRBV2, the J call TRBJ2-2; TRBD2 is a possible D gene (7 bases). V was shortened by 6 bases and J by 0 bases, with 11 bases between the two germline ends. CDR3 length equals 15 residues. Germline CDR1 reads SNHLY; CDR2 reads FYNNEI. CDR3: CASRWGGPNTGELFF. CDR3 sequence (DNA): TGTGCCAGCAGATGGGGGGGGCCGAACACCGGGGAGCTGTTTTTT.

This clonotype was observed at least ten times. J is TRBJ2-1 and V is TRBV20-1, with D perhaps TRBD2 (5 bases). Trimming took 6 bases from V and 4 from J, leaving 19 bases between them. Germline values: CDR1 DFQATT, CDR2 SNEGSKA (reference sequence). The CDR3 extends over 15 amino acids. CDR3 in DNA: TGCAGTGCCTGGGAGCCGGGCTTGGGGTACAATGAGCAGTTCTTC. Amino acids: CSAWEPGLGYNEQFF.

In DNA form, the CDR3 reads TGCAGTGCTAGCGTCGGGGGGGGTAACAGCTACGAGCAGTACTTC. This translates into CSASVGGGNSYEQYF. The chain links TRBV20-1 to TRBJ2-7; 8 positions match TRBD2. V lost 3 bases, J lost 3 bases, and 10 bases stayed unmatched. The CDR3 contains 15 residues. Per germline, CDR1 DFQATT and CDR2 SNEGSKA (reference sequence).

The gene calls are TRBV25-1 and TRBJ2-7; perhaps TRBD2 as D (6 bases). The CDR3 totals 12 residues. Germline V gene lookup returns CDR1 MGHDK and CDR2 SYGVNS. The V gene lost 3 bases and the J gene lost 6 bases, with 9 bases spanning the gap. CDR3 residues: CASSDFGGEQYF. CDR3 DNA: TGTGCCAGCAGTGATTTCGGGGGCGAGCAGTACTTC.

The gene calls are TRBV24-1 and TRBJ2-1, with 9 bases lining up with TRBD1. Germline V lookup: CDR1 KGHDR, CDR2 SFDVKD. The CDR3 is 15 amino acids. The J segment lost 7 bases and the V segment lost 10 bases, leaving 13 bases of the junction unmatched. CDR3 sequence (DNA): TGTGCCACAACTGACCCCGGGACAGGGTCGAATGAGCAGTTCTTC. It translates to CATTDPGTGSNEQFF.

This clonotype was counted only a few times. The chain uses TRBV29-1 and TRBJ2-2; D might be TRBD1 (6 bases). CDR1 is SQVTM and CDR2 is ANQGSEA in the germline V gene. The CDR3 extends over 14 amino acids. V lost 6 bases, J lost 1 base, and 12 bases lay in between. CDR3 region: CSVKGQQNTGELFF. The CDR3 coding sequence is TGCAGCGTCAAAGGACAGCAGAACACCGGGGAGCTGTTTTTT.

This clonotype was seen many times. The chain joins TRBV12-3 or TRBV12-4 to TRBJ2-7, with 11 bases identical to TRBD2. This CDR3 has 16 amino acids. V lost 4 bases and J lost 0; bases outside the gene matches: 5. CDR3 sequence: CASSWGLAESSYEQYF. CDR3 coding DNA: TGTGCCAGCAGTTGGGGACTAGCGGAGAGCTCCTACGAGCAGTACTTC.

This sequence joins TRBV12-3 or TRBV12-4 and TRBJ2-1, with TRBD2 matching 8 bases. The CDR3 spans 15 residues. The J segment lost 5 bases and the V segment lost 6 bases, leaving 9 bases of the junction unmatched. Here the CDR3 reads CASSYSGSFNNEQFF. The CDR3 bases are TGTGCCAGCAGCTACAGCGGGAGTTTCAACAATGAGCAGTTCTTC.

This clonotype was seen repeatedly, ten times or more. The chain combines TRBV12-3 or TRBV12-4 with TRBJ2-7; D ambiguous. The V end was cut by 3 bases, the J end by 4 bases, with 10 bases between. This CDR3 has 13 residues. CDR3 protein: CASSFGQTYEQYF. CDR3 nucleotides: TGTGCCAGCAGTTTTGGGCAGACTTACGAGCAGTACTTC.

The genes are TRBV3-1 and TRBJ1-6, with D possibly being TRBD1 (5 bases). This CDR3 region has 15 residues. From germline, CDR1 is LGHDT and CDR2 YNNKEL (reference sequence). V lost 1 base and J lost 9, with 13 bases in between. The CDR3 sequence is CASSQGDGTASPLHF. For the CDR3, the DNA is TGTGCCAGCAGCCAAGGCGATGGGACCGCTTCACCCCTCCACTTT.

This clonotype was found many times. The chain employs TRBV7-2 and TRBJ2-7; D call uncertain. Per the germline V gene, CDR1 is SGHTA and CDR2 is FQGNSA. Trimming removed 4 bases at V and 5 bases at J, with 12 bases between. CDR3 length equals 13 residues. CDR3 nucleotides: TGTGCCAGCAGCTCACGGGTAACCGACGAGCAGTACTTC. It is translated as CASSSRVTDEQYF.

The rearrangement links TRBV20-1 to TRBJ2-6; 7 bases match TRBD1. The CDR3 spans 16 residues. The V segment lost 4 bases and the J segment 7 bases; nucleotides outside the gene matches: 13. In germline, CDR1 is DFQATT, CDR2 SNEGSKA (reference sequence). The CDR3 region has the DNA TGCAGTGCTACCCACGGGACAGTGAACAGAGCCAACGTCCTGACTTTC. Translation gives CSATHGTVNRANVLTF.

V usage is TRBV20-1 and J usage is TRBJ1-5; D perhaps matches TRBD1 (5 bases). The CDR3 is made up of 15 amino acids. Trimming pared 1 base from V and 2 bases from J, leaving 12 bases between. Germline V gene data show CDR1 as DFQATT and CDR2 as SNEGSKA (reference sequence). The CDR3 sequence: CSARGGRGGNQPQHF. Here the CDR3 DNA reads TGCAGTGCTAGAGGAGGTAGGGGCGGCAATCAGCCCCAGCATTTT.

A few counts support this clonotype. The rearrangement uses TRBV7-2 and TRBJ2-3; 10 nucleotides line up with TRBD2. The V segment lost 2 bases and the J segment 4 bases; nucleotides outside the gene matches: 6. This CDR3 is 16 amino acids long. Germline V gene sequence: CDR1 SGHTA, CDR2 FQGNSA. CDR3 nucleotides: TGTGCCAGCAGCTTAACCCTTGGGACTAGCGCAGATACGCAGTATTTT. This codes for CASSLTLGTSADTQYF.

This clonotype occurred many times. The chain joins TRBV12-3 or TRBV12-4 to TRBJ2-7, with 7 bases matching TRBD2. With 2 bases clipped from V and 3 bases from J, the junction kept 13 bases outside the gene matches. This CDR3 has 17 residues. CDR3: CASSLSPLAGGGYEQYF. The CDR3 nucleotides read TGTGCCAGCAGTTTATCACCTTTAGCGGGTGGGGGCTACGAGCAGTACTTC.

The gene calls are TRBV5-1 and TRBJ1-1; 11 nucleotides agree with TRBD1. Germline V gene data show CDR1 as SGHRS and CDR2 as YFSETQ. The length of the CDR3 is 17 residues. V shed 2 bases, J shed 1 base, and the junction held 7 bases outside the gene matches. Here the CDR3 reads CASSLIPGQGANTEAFF. Here the CDR3 DNA reads TGCGCCAGCAGCTTAATACCAGGACAGGGGGCGAACACTGAAGCTTTCTTT.

The table lists this clonotype with a few counts. The CDR3 region is CASSYGAGGSTGELFF. The CDR3 DNA reads as TGTGCCAGCAGCTACGGGGCGGGAGGCTCTACCGGGGAGCTGTTTTTT. The genes are TRBV9 and TRBJ2-2; 8 nucleotides match TRBD2. CDR1 SGDLS and CDR2 YYNGEE come from the germline V gene. The CDR3 consists of 16 residues. V was pared by 4 bases and J by 5 bases, with 10 bases of the junction left unmatched.

This clonotype showed up many times. The chain employs TRBV20-1 and TRBJ2-7; 7 bases map to TRBD1. V lost 4 bases and J lost 4; bases outside the gene matches: 4. The CDR3 length is 12 residues. The germline V gene has CDR1 DFQATT and CDR2 SNEGSKA (reference sequence). The CDR3, as DNA: TGCAGTGCTAAGGGGACAGTATACGAGCAGTACTTC. Its protein is CSAKGTVYEQYF.

This clonotype was recorded a few times. The chain has TRBV4-1 and TRBJ2-4; a weak D match, TRBD2 (5 bases). Trimming took off 1 base at V and 0 bases at J, with 10 bases between the two ends. Germline V CDR1 and CDR2: MGHRA, YSYEKL. The CDR3 extends over 16 amino acids. In nucleotides, the CDR3 is TGCGCCAGCAGCCAAGGTCCCGAGGGAGCCAAAAACATTCAGTACTTC. Residues: CASSQGPEGAKNIQYF.

This clonotype showed up many times. CDR3: CATSRVETGVSTDTQYF. The CDR3 DNA sequence: TGTGCCACCAGCAGAGTGGAGACAGGGGTTTCGACAGATACGCAGTATTTT. The J gene is TRBJ2-3, the V gene TRBV15; 8 nucleotides align to TRBD1. The CDR3 totals 17 residues. Germline V CDR1 and CDR2: LNHNV, YYDKDF (reference sequence). Unmatched junction bases numbered 9, after V lost 1 base and J lost 3 bases.